The rows below give T cell receptor beta chains drawn from one sample of a study of cytomegalovirus exposure and HLA in healthy donors. Sequencing was performed with immunoSEQ multiplex PCR; in TCRdb, only in-frame clones are kept and a portion is missing. The sample shows about 180,000 clones, around 80% of them seen only once. The sequenced sample consisted of PBMCs. Receptors were obtained from a girl between 5 and 17 years old in good health and CMV-seropositive. CDR3s include the opening cysteine and the closing phenylalanine or tryptophan. The D gene is left open where the match is weak. For some rows the clone size is stated as once, few or many, or as a class when expanded; others skip it.

TRBV19	.	13	TRBJ1-5	.	CASRDRRNQPQHF	TGTGCCAGTAGGGACAGACGTAATCAGCCCCAGCATTTT
TRBV27	.	13	TRBJ2-2	.	CAQQGEDTGELFF	TGTGCCCAGCAAGGGGAGGACACCGGGGAGCTGTTTTTT
TRBV25-1	.	14	TRBJ1-3	few	CASSAPSSGNTIYF	TGTGCCAGCAGTGCCCCCTCCTCTGGAAACACCATATATTTT
TRBV2	TRBD2	13	TRBJ2-1	.	CANARDYYNEQFF	TGTGCCAACGCCCGGGACTACTACAATGAGCAGTTCTTC
TRBV5-1	.	15	TRBJ2-7	.	CASSLESDARYEQYF	TGCGCCAGCAGCTTGGAAAGCGACGCGCGTTACGAGCAGTACTTC
TRBV2	TRBD1	12	TRBJ1-2	.	CANQDREYGYTF	TGTGCCAACCAGGACAGGGAGTATGGCTACACCTTC
TRBV10-2	.	15	TRBJ2-7	few	CASSEPLASSYEQYF	TGCGCCAGCAGCGAACCGCTAGCGTCTTCCTACGAGCAGTACTTC
TRBV6-4	TRBD1	16	TRBJ1-2	.	CASSPTKTGANYGYTF	TGTGCCAGCAGTCCAACGAAGACAGGGGCTAACTATGGCTACACCTTC
TRBV7-2	.	15	TRBJ2-2	.	CASKPGGGGTGELFF	TGTGCCAGCAAGCCAGGGGGAGGAGGAACCGGGGAGCTGTTTTTT
TRBV7-7	.	13	TRBJ2-5	.	CASSLGFRETQYF	TGTGCTAGCAGCTTAGGGTTTCGGGAGACCCAGTACTTC
TRBV14	TRBD2	15	TRBJ2-1	.	CASRHGTSGSNEQFF	TGTGCCAGCAGACACGGGACTAGCGGGAGCAATGAGCAGTTCTTC
TRBV12-5	.	15	TRBJ1-1	.	CASGLGLTGNTEAFF	TGTGCTAGTGGTTTGGGTTTGACAGGAAACACTGAAGCTTTCTTT
TRBV30	.	15	TRBJ2-1	.	CAWSVSLAHYNEQFF	TGTGCCTGGAGTGTCAGTCTAGCGCATTACAATGAGCAGTTCTTC
TRBV5-1	TRBD2	16	TRBJ2-3	.	CASSSWTSGSTDTQYF	TGCGCCAGCAGCTCTTGGACTAGCGGTAGCACAGATACGCAGTATTTT
TRBV30	.	14	TRBJ1-3	.	CAWSRGPTGNTIYF	TGTGCCTGGAGTCGAGGTCCTACTGGAAACACCATATATTTT
TRBV11-3	.	17	TRBJ2-6	few	CASSLGTDSSGANVLTF	TGTGCCAGCAGCCTAGGGACTGATAGCTCTGGGGCCAACGTCCTGACTTTC
TRBV29-1	.	17	TRBJ2-7	.	CPCKGGKRRQDCHEQYF	TGCCCCTGCAAAGGCGGAAAACGGAGACAGGACTGCCACGAGCAGTACTTC
TRBV25-1	TRBD1	13	TRBJ2-1	few	CASSEDRGHEQFF	TGTGCCAGCAGTGAGGATAGGGGGCATGAGCAGTTCTTC
TRBV7-9	.	14	TRBJ1-1	few	CASSYPTANTEAFF	TGTGCCAGCAGCTACCCGACAGCGAACACTGAAGCTTTCTTT
TRBV9	TRBD2	15	TRBJ2-1	.	CASSVAQRGLLEQFF	TGTGCCAGCAGCGTAGCTCAGCGGGGCCTCCTTGAGCAGTTCTTC
TRBV4-2	.	14	TRBJ2-7	.	CASSQERFTYEQYF	TGTGCCAGCAGCCAAGAACGGTTTACCTACGAGCAGTACTTC
TRBV11-2	.	15	TRBJ2-7	.	CASSLDRRTDYEQYF	TGTGCCAGCAGCTTAGATCGGAGGACCGATTACGAGCAGTACTTC
TRBV10-3	TRBD1	14	TRBJ2-2	once	CAIMTGDSTGELFF	TGTGCCATCATGACAGGGGACAGCACCGGGGAGCTGTTTTTT
TRBV2	TRBD1	15	TRBJ1-5	.	CASSPSLQGNQPQHF	TGTGCCAGCAGCCCGAGCCTACAGGGGAATCAGCCCCAGCATTTT
TRBV7-2	.	15	TRBJ1-5	.	CASSEAGYSNQPQHF	TGTGCCAGCAGTGAGGCGGGTTATAGCAATCAGCCCCAGCATTTT
TRBV18	.	13	TRBJ1-1	.	CASSPRQGREAFF	TGTGCCAGCTCACCCCGTCAGGGGCGTGAAGCTTTCTTT
TRBV4-2	TRBD2	20	TRBJ2-7	.	CASSQDIGWATSVLSYEQYF	TGTGCCAGCAGCCAAGATATCGGGTGGGCAACTAGCGTCCTCTCCTACGAGCAGTACTTC
TRBV4-3	TRBD1	14	TRBJ1-2	.	CASSPAGTGRGYTF	TGCGCCAGCAGCCCAGCCGGGACAGGGCGCGGCTACACCTTC